One TCR beta chain is described in this entry. The data were taken from a study of T cell changes during pregnancy in multiple sclerosis. Sequencing used immunoSEQ multiplex PCR; TCRdb keeps in-frame clones, though not all of them. This sample yields some 60,000 clones, of which roughly 93% are seen a single time; approximately 2% belongs to the top ten. CDR3 size: 16 residues. V was trimmed by 0 bases and J by 3 bases, leaving 14 bases between them. Germline CDR1 is ENHRY and CDR2 is SYGVKD. The V gene is TRBV10-3, the J gene TRBJ1-1; D possibly corresponds to TRBD1 (5 bases). This material consisted of peripheral blood, taken after pregnancy. The source is a female donor with multiple sclerosis, enrolled in a pregnancy study. The CDR3 nucleotides read TGTGCCATCAGTGAGTCCGGAGGGGACTTCGACACTGAAGCTTTCTTT. Amino acids: CAISESGGDFDTEAFF.